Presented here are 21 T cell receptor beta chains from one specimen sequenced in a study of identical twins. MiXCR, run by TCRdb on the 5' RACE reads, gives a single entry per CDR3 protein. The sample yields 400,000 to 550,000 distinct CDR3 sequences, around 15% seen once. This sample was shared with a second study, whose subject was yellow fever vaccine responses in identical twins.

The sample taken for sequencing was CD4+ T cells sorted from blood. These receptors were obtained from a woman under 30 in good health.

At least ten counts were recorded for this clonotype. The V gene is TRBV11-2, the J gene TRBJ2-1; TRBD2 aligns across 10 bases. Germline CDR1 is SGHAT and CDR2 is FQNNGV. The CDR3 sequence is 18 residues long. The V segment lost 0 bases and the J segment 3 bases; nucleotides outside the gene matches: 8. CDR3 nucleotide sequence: TGTGCCAGCAGCTTAGATAGGGCTAGCGGGAGTCGCTACAATGAGCAGTTCTTC. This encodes CASSLDRASGSRYNEQFF.

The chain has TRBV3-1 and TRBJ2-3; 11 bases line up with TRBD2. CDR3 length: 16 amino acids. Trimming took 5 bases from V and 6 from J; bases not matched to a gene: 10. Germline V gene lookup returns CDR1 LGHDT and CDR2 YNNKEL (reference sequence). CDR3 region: CASSARLAGRADTQYF. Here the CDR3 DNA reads TGTGCCAGCAGCGCCCGACTAGCGGGGCGGGCGGATACGCAGTATTTT.

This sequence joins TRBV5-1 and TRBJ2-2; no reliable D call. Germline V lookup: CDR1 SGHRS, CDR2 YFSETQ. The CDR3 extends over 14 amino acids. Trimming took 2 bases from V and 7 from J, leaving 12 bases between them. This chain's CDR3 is CASSLDNGVGELFF. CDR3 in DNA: TGCGCCAGCAGCTTAGATAATGGGGTCGGGGAGCTGTTTTTT.

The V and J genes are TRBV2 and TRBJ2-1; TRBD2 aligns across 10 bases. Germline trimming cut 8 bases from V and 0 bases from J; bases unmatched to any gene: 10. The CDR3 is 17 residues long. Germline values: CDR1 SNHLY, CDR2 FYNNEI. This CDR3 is CASCVGSSGSSYNEQFF. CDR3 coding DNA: TGTGCCAGCTGCGTGGGGTCTAGCGGGAGCTCCTACAATGAGCAGTTCTTC.

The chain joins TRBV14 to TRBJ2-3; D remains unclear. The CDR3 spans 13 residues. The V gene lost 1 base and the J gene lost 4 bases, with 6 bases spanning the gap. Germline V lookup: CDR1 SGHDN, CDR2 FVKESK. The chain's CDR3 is CASSQGPADTQYF. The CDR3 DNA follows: TGTGCCAGCAGCCAAGGGCCAGCAGATACGCAGTATTTT. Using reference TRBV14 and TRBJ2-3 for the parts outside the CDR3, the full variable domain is EAGVTQFPSHSVIEKGQTVTLRCDPISGHDNLYWYRRVMGKEIKFLLHFVKESKQDESGMPNNRFLAERTGGTYSTLKVQPAELEDSGVYFCASSQGPADTQYFGPGTRLTVL.

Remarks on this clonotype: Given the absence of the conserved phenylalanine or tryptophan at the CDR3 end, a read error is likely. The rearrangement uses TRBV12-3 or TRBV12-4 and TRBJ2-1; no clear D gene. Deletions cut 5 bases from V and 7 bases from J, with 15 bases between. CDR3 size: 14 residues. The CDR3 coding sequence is TGTGCCAGCAGTCCTGGACGGTTGAGAAATGAGCAGTTCCTC. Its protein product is CASSPGRLRNEQFL.

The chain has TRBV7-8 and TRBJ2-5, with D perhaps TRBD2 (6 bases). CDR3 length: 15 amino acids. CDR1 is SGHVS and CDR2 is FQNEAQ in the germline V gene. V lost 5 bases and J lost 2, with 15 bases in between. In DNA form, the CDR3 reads TGTGCCAGCAGCCAACTGGGGGGAGCTCAAGAGACCCAGTACTTC. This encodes CASSQLGGAQETQYF.

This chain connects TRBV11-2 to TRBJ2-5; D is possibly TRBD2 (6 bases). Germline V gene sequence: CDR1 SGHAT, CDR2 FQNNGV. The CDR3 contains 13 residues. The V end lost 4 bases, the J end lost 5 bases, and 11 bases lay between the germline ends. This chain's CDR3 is CASSSGAGETQYF. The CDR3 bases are TGTGCCAGCAGCTCGGGAGCAGGGGAGACCCAGTACTTC. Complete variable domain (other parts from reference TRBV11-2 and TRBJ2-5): EAGVAQSPRYKIIEKRQSVAFWCNPISGHATLYWYQQILGQGPKLLIQFQNNGVVDDSQLPKDRFSAERLKGVDSTLKIQPAKLEDSAVYLCASSSGAGETQYFGPGTRLLVL.

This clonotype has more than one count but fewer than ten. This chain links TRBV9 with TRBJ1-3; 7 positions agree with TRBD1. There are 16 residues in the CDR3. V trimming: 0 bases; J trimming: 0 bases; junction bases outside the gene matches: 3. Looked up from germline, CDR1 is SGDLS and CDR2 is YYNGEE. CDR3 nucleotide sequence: TGTGCCAGCAGCGTAGATCCAGGGGGCTCTGGAAACACCATATATTTT. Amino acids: CASSVDPGGSGNTIYF.

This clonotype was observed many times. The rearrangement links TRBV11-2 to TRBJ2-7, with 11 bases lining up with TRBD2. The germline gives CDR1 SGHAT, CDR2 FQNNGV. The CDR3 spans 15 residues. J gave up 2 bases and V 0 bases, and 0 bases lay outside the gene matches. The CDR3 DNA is TGTGCCAGCAGCTTAGAACTAGCGGGAGCCTACGAGCAGTACTTC. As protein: CASSLELAGAYEQYF. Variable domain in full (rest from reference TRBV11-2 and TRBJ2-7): EAGVAQSPRYKIIEKRQSVAFWCNPISGHATLYWYQQILGQGPKLLIQFQNNGVVDDSQLPKDRFSAERLKGVDSTLKIQPAKLEDSAVYLCASSLELAGAYEQYFGPGTRLTVT.

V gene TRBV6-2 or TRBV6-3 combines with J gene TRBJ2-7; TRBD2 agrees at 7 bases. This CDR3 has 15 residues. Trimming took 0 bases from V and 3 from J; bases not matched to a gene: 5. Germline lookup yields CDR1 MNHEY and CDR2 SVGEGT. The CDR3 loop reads CASSYSAGVNYEQYF. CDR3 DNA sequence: TGTGCCAGCAGTTACTCGGCGGGAGTTAACTACGAGCAGTACTTC.

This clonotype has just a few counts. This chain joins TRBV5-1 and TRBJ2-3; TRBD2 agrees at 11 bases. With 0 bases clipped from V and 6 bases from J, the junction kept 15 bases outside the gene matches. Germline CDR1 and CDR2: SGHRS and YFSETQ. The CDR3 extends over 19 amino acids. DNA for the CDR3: TGCGCCAGCAGCTTGGCCATACTAGCGGGAGATCAGGCCTCGGATACGCAGTATTTT. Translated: CASSLAILAGDQASDTQYF.

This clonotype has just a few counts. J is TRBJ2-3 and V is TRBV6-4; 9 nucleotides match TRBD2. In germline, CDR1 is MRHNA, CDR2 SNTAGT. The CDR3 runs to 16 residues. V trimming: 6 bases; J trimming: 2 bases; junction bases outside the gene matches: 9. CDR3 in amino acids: CASRHSGSSYTDTQYF. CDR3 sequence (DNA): TGTGCCAGCAGGCATAGCGGGAGTTCGTACACAGATACGCAGTATTTT.

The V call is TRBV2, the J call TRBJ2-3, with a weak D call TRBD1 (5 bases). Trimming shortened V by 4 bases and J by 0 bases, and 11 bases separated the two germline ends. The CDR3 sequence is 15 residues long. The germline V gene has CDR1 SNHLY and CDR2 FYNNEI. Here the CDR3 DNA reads TGTGCCAGCAGTGGACAGTTAGTTAGCACAGATACGCAGTATTTT. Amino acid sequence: CASSGQLVSTDTQYF.

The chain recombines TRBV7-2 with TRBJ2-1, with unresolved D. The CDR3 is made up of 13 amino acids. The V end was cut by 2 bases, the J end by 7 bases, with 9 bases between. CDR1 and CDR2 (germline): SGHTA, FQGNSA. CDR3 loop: CASSLNILNEQFF. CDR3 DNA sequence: TGTGCCAGCAGCTTAAACATCTTGAATGAGCAGTTCTTC.

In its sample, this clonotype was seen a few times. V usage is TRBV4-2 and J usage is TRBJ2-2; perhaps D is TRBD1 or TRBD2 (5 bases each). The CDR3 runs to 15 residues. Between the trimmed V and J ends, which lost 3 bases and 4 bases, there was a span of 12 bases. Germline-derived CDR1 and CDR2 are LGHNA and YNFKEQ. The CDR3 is CASSHRVGSTGELFF. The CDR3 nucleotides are TGTGCCAGCAGCCACAGGGTTGGGAGCACCGGGGAGCTGTTTTTT.

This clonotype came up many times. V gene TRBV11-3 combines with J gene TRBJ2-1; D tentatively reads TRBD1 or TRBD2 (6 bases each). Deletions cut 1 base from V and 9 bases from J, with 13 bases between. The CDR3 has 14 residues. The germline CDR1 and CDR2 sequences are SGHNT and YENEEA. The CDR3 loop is CASSLGQVGSEQFF. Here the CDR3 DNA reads TGTGCCAGCAGCTTAGGACAGGTCGGGAGTGAGCAGTTCTTC.

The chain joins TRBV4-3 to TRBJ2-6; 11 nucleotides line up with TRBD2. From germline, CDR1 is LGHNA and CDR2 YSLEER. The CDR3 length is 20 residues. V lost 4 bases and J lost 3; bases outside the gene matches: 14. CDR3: CASSLTSTLAGGVGANVLTF. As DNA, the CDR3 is TGCGCCAGCAGCCTCACTTCAACTCTAGCGGGAGGAGTTGGGGCCAACGTCCTGACTTTC.

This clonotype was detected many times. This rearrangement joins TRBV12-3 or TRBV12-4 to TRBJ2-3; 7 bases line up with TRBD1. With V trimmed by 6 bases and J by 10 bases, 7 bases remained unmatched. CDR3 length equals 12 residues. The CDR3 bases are TGTGCCAGCAGCACGACAGGGAGTTCGCAGTATTTT. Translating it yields CASSTTGSSQYF.

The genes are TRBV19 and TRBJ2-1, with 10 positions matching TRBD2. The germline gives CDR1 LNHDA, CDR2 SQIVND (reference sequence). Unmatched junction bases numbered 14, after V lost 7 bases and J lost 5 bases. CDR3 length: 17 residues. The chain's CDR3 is CASTSGSLAGVNNEQFF. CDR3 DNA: TGTGCCAGTACCTCAGGATCTCTAGCGGGGGTTAACAATGAGCAGTTCTTC.

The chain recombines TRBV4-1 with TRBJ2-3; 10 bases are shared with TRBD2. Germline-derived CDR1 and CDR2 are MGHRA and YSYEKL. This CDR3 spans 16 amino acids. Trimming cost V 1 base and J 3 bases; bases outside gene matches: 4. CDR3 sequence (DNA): TGCGCCAGCAGCCAAGGAGCGGGAGGGCTTACAGATACGCAGTATTTT. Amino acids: CASSQGAGGLTDTQYF.